Listed here are 9 T cell receptor beta chains from one sample, sequenced in a study of preoperative IRX-2 immunotherapy in early breast cancer. Generated by immunoSEQ multiplex PCR, the TCRdb table keeps only in-frame clones and is missing some. The data show about 43,000 clones, about 95% seen once. The treatment: preoperative locoregional IRX-2 cytokine immunotherapy. Source: tumor tissue, taken after IRX-2 immunotherapy. The source is a human donor with breast cancer.

The V and J genes are TRBV29-1 and TRBJ2-4; 13 positions agree with TRBD2. CDR1 and CDR2 from the germline V gene are SQVTM and ANQGSEA. V gave up 4 bases and J gave up 6 bases; unmatched junction bases: 9. The CDR3 consists of 16 residues. CDR3 sequence (DNA): TGCAGCGTTGGGCCTGGACTAGCGGGAGAGGGAAACATTCAGTACTTC. This encodes CSVGPGLAGEGNIQYF.

The chain recombines TRBV7-2 with TRBJ1-1; 7 bases are shared with TRBD1. The CDR3 totals 14 residues. Germline loops: CDR1 SGHTA, CDR2 FQGNSA. V trimming: 5 bases; J trimming: 0 bases; junction bases outside the gene matches: 3. The CDR3 region has the DNA TGTGCCAGCAGCGCGGGACAGATGAACACTGAAGCTTTCTTT. Translated, it gives CASSAGQMNTEAFF.

In this sample, this clone turned up once. The chain combines TRBV11-2 with TRBJ2-2; 7 bases are a match to TRBD2. With 3 bases clipped from V and 2 bases from J, the junction kept 3 bases outside the gene matches. The germline gives CDR1 SGHAT, CDR2 FQNNGV. The CDR3 loop spans 15 amino acids. CDR3: CASSFRLANTGELFF. The CDR3 region has the DNA TGTGCCAGCAGCTTCCGACTAGCAAACACCGGGGAGCTGTTTTTT.

The gene calls are TRBV6-5 and TRBJ2-2; TRBD1 is a possible D gene (5 bases). V lost 0 bases to trimming and J lost 7 bases, with 12 bases between them. CDR1 is MNHEY, CDR2 SVGAGI, per germline. The CDR3 consists of 15 residues. CDR3 amino acids: CASSYSSQQGGELFF. In DNA form, the CDR3 reads TGTGCCAGCAGTTACTCAAGCCAGCAGGGCGGGGAGCTGTTTTTT.

V is TRBV27 and J is TRBJ2-1; D unresolved. The CDR3 has 15 residues. Trimming stripped 11 bases from V and 6 bases from J, with 23 bases between. From germline, CDR1 is MNHEY and CDR2 SMNVEV (reference sequence). The chain's CDR3 is CASPLVVTRVNEQFF. CDR3 nucleotide sequence: TGTGCCTCCCCTTTGGTGGTAACAAGGGTCAATGAGCAGTTCTTC.

The chain links TRBV20-1 to TRBJ1-2; D is uncertain. This CDR3 has 10 residues. The germline V gene encodes CDR1 DFQATT and CDR2 SNEGSKA (reference sequence). V lost 1 base and J lost 5, with 2 bases in between. DNA of the CDR3: TGCAGTGCTAGAGGGTATGGCTACACCTTC. This translates into CSARGYGYTF.

Written as DNA, the CDR3 is TGTGCCAGCTCACCCCGGCTGGGCAATGAGCAGTTCTTC. Translated, it gives CASSPRLGNEQFF. The chain is built from TRBV18 and TRBJ2-1, with D unclear. CDR1 is KGHSH and CDR2 is LQKENI in the germline V gene. The CDR3 length is 13 residues. Trimming left V 3 bases short and J 6 bases short, with 9 bases between.

V is TRBV9 and J is TRBJ2-3; D remains unclear. Germline CDR1 SGDLS, CDR2 YYNGEE. Trimming pared 0 bases from V and 2 bases from J, leaving 13 bases between. The CDR3 is made up of 16 amino acids. The CDR3, as DNA: TGTGCCAGCAGCGTAGAGGCCGGTGAGAACACAGATACGCAGTATTTT. This codes for CASSVEAGENTDTQYF.

The chain has TRBV7-6 and TRBJ2-7; TRBD2 aligns across 7 bases. Germline V lookup: CDR1 SGHVS, CDR2 FNYEAQ. The V and J ends lost 6 bases and 0 bases, in that order; junction bases with no gene match: 11. This CDR3 spans 16 amino acids. The CDR3 DNA sequence: TGTGCCAGCAGTCGTCTTGGCGGGGGTTACTCCTACGAGCAGTACTTC. Its translation: CASSRLGGGYSYEQYF. The full variable domain, its missing parts supplied by reference TRBV7-6 and TRBJ2-7, is GAGVSQSPRYKVTKRGQDVALRCDPISGHVSLYWYRQALGQGPEFLTYFNYEAQQDKSGLPNDRFSAERPEGSISTLTIQRTEQRDSAMYRCASSRLGGGYSYEQYFGPGTRLTVT.